This record covers a single TCR beta chain. Its antigen is unknown. This record comes from a study of siplizumab effects on memory and regulatory T cells. Study outcomes and limitations: Proliferating siplizumab-culture Treg suppressive function went unconfirmed. With siplizumab, mappable alloreactive CD4+ clones averaged 68.8% Treg-derived, versus less than 30% in controls. Alloreactive clones mapping to unstimulated subsets formed only a minor fraction.

The CDR3 contains 14 residues. The ends were cut back, 2 bases at V and 8 bases at J, with 13 bases in the middle. CDR1 MNHNY and CDR2 SVGAGI come from the germline V gene (reference sequence). Each sample yielded around 10^5 assayed TCR templates. TCRdb's table, derived via immunoSEQ multiplex PCR, lists solely in-frame clones and lacks some. The sample yields 75,000 to 100,000 clones, roughly 94% seen once. Sequenced: non-Treg CD4+ T cells sorted from blood. This TCR came from a human donor in good health. The chain uses TRBV6-6 and TRBJ2-1; D is possibly TRBD1 (6 bases). This CDR3 reads CASSYGGLGDEQFF. The CDR3 DNA sequence: TGTGCCAGCAGTTACGGGGGCCTGGGGGATGAGCAGTTCTTC.